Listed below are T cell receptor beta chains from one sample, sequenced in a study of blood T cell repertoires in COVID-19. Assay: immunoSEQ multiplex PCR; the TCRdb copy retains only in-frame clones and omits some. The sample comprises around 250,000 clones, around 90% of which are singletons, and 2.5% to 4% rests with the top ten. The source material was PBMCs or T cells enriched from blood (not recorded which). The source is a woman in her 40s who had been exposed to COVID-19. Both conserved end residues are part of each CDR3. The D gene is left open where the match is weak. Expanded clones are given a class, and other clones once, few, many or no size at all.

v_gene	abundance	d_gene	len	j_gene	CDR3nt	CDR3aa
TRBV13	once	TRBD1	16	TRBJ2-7	TGTGCCAGCAGCTTAGGGCGAAGACAGGGTGTTTTCGAGCAGTACTTC	CASSLGRRQGVFEQYF
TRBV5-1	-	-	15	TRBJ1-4	TGCGCCAGCAGCTTGAATCCAGGATTTAATGAAAAACTGTTTTTT	CASSLNPGFNEKLFF
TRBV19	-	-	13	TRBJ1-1	TGTGCCAGTAGTATCGGGGGGAACACTGAAGCTTTCTTT	CASSIGGNTEAFF
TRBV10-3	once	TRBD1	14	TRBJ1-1	TGTGCCATCAGGCAGGACAGGGAAGGTTTGGGAGCTTTCTTT	CAIRQDREGLGAFF
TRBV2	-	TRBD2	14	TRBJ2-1	TGTGCCAGCAATGGGGGGGGCTCCTACAATGAGCAGTTCTTC	CASNGGGSYNEQFF
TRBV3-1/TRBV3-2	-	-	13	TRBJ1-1	TGTGCCAGCAGCCAAGAGAGGAACACTGAAGCTTTCTTT	CASSQERNTEAFF
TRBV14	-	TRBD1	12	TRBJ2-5	TGTGCCAGCAGCCTAGACTCCGGGACAGAGTACTTC	CASSLDSGTEYF
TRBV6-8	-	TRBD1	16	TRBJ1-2	TGTGCCAGCAGTTACTCGGGACAGGCGCCAGACTATGGCTACACCTTC	CASSYSGQAPDYGYTF
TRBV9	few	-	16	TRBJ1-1	TGTGCCAGCAGCGGCCGAGGGGGGGCAGGTAGCACTGAAGCTTTCTTT	CASSGRGGAGSTEAFF
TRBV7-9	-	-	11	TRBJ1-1	TGTGCCGGGTCACAGGGTCCTGAAGCTTTCTTT	CAGSQGPEAFF
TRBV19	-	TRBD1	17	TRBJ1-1	TGTGCCAGTAGTATACATGCGGGCAGGGGGCTTATCACTGAAGCTTTCTTT	CASSIHAGRGLITEAFF
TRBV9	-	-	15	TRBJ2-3	TGTGCCAGCAGCGATTTAGCGGACGGGGCAGATACGCAGTATTTT	CASSDLADGADTQYF
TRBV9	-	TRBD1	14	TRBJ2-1	TGTGCCAGCAGCGGACAGGGATCCTACAATGAGCAGTTCTTC	CASSGQGSYNEQFF
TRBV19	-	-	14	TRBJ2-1	TGTGCCAGTAAGGAGAAACAAGTTTACAATGAGCAGTTCTTC	CASKEKQVYNEQFF
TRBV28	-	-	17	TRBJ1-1	TGTGCCAGCTACCCAGCGCTTAATTTGGGTATGAACACTGAAGCTTTCTTT	CASYPALNLGMNTEAFF
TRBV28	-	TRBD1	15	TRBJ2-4	TGTGCCAGCAGTTCGGACAGGTCAGCCAAAAACATTCAGTACTTC	CASSSDRSAKNIQYF
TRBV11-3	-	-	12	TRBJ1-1	TGTGCCAGCAGCCCCTCCCTCGGGGAAGCTTTCTTT	CASSPSLGEAFF
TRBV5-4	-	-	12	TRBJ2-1	TGTGCCAGCAGCCCCGGCTACAATGAGCAGTTCTTC	CASSPGYNEQFF
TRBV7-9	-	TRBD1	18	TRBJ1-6	TGTGCCAGCAGCCTAGGGTCGACAGGGCGACTTTATAATTCACCCCTCCACTTT	CASSLGSTGRLYNSPLHF
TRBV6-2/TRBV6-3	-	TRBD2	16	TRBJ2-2	TGTGCCAGCAGTTCCCTAACGGGGGGGCTGACCGGGGAGCTGTTTTTT	CASSSLTGGLTGELFF
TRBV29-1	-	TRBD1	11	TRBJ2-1	TGCAGCGTTGGCAGGGGACAGGAGCAGTTCTTC	CSVGRGQEQFF
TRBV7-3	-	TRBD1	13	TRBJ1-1	TGTGCCAGCAGCTCCCTCCAGGGGGCTGAAGCTTTCTTT	CASSSLQGAEAFF
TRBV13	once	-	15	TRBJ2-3	TGTGCCAGCAGCGAACCGGGAGAAATCACAGATACGCAGTATTTT	CASSEPGEITDTQYF
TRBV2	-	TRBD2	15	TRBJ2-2	TGTGCCAGCGGGGGAAGCGGGAGGAACACCGGGGAGCTGTTTTTT	CASGGSGRNTGELFF
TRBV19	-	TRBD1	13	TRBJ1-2	TGTGCCAGTAGTGTACAGGGGGCGGGAGGCTACACCTTC	CASSVQGAGGYTF
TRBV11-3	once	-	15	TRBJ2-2	TGTGCCAGCAGCTCCCTGAGAGGGAACACCGGGGAGCTGTTTTTT	CASSSLRGNTGELFF
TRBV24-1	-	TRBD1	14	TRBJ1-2	TGTGCCACCAGTGATTGGACAGGGTTTACTGGCTACACCTTC	CATSDWTGFTGYTF
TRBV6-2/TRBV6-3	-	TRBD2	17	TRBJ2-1	TGTGCCAGCAGTCCCAAGATGGGGACTAGACTCTACAATGAGCAGTTCTTC	CASSPKMGTRLYNEQFF
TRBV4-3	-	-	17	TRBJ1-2	TGCGCCAGCAGCCAAGATCTTCCCTCACAGGGATCCTATGGCTACACCTTC	CASSQDLPSQGSYGYTF
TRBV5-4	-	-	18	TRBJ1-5	TGTGCCAGCAGCTCCGCTGAAGGGGTTCCCCTTTCAGGCCAGCCCCAGCATTTT	CASSSAEGVPLSGQPQHF
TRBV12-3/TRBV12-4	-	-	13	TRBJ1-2	TGTGCCAGCAGTTTAGCACGGGGTTCTGGCTACACCTTC	CASSLARGSGYTF
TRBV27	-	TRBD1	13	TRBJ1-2	TGTGCCAGCACCGCGGACAGGGCTAAAGGCTACACCTTC	CASTADRAKGYTF
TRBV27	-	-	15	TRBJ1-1	TGTGCCAGCAGTTTTGGGGGGGGTATGAACACTGAAGCTTTCTTT	CASSFGGGMNTEAFF
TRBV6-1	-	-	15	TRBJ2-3	TGTGCCAGCAGTGAACGACAGCCTAGCACAGATACGCAGTATTTT	CASSERQPSTDTQYF
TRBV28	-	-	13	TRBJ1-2	TGTGCCAGCAGCCTAATTAGAGGTTTCGGCTACACCTTC	CASSLIRGFGYTF
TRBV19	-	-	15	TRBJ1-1	TGTGCCAGTAGTATGAGGGTCGGAAGGTGGACTGAAGCTTTCTTT	CASSMRVGRWTEAFF
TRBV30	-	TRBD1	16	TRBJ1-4	TGTGCCTGGAGCTGGGGGCAGGGGGCCCGTGGGGAAAAACTGTTTTTT	CAWSWGQGARGEKLFF
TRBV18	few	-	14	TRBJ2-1	TGTGCCAGCTCACCACGGGGGGTTTACAATGAGCAGTTCTTC	CASSPRGVYNEQFF
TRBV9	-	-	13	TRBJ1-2	TGTGCCAGCAGCCAATGGGAGGGCTATGGCTACACCTTC	CASSQWEGYGYTF
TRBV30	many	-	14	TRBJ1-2	TGTGCCTGGAGTCTCTTGGGACTTTCCTATGGCTACACCTTC	CAWSLLGLSYGYTF
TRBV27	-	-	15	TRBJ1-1	TGTGCCAGCATAAGGTTTGGGCTCATGAACACTGAAGCTTTCTTT	CASIRFGLMNTEAFF
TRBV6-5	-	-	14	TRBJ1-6	TGTGCCAGCAGACCGACAGGTCAGAATTCACCCCTCCACTTT	CASRPTGQNSPLHF
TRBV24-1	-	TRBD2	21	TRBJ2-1	TGTGCCACCAGTGACCCTATGGGTAGCGGGAAACTCGGCGGGGCGAACAATGAGCAGTTCTTC	CATSDPMGSGKLGGANNEQFF
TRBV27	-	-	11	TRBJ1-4	TGTGCCAGCAGTTCTCGGGAAAAACTGTTTTTT	CASSSREKLFF
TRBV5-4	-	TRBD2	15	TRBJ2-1	TGTGCCAGCAGCTTGAAGCGGGGAGGATACAATGAGCAGTTCTTC	CASSLKRGGYNEQFF
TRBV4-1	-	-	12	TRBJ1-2	TGCGCCAGCAGCCAAGATCAGTTTGGCTACACCTTC	CASSQDQFGYTF
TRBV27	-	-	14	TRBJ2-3	TGTGCCAGCAGTTTAGGAGGCCCCGCAGATACGCAGTATTTT	CASSLGGPADTQYF
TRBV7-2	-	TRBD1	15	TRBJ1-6	TGTGCCAGCAGGCGACAGGGGTTGGAGAATTCACCCCTCCACTTT	CASRRQGLENSPLHF
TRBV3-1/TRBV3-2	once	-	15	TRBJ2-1	TGTGCCAGCAGCACAGGGGGGGGTCTGTACAATGAGCAGTTCTTC	CASSTGGGLYNEQFF
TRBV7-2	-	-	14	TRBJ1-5	TGTGCCAGCAGCTTGCGGGGGGTCATGGTGGCCCAGCATTTT	CASSLRGVMVAQHF
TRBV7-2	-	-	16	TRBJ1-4	TGTGCCAGCAGCCAATGGGGGGGAGAGCTCGATGAAAAACTGTTTTTT	CASSQWGGELDEKLFF
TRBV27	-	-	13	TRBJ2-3	TGTGCCAGCAGTACAGCTAGCACAGATACGCAGTATTTT	CASSTASTDTQYF
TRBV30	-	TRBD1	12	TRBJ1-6	TGTGCCTGGGGGACAGGTAATTCACCCCTCCACTTT	CAWGTGNSPLHF
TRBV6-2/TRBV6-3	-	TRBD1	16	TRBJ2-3	TGTGCCAGCAGTCACAGACAGGGGGTAACCACAGATACGCAGTATTTT	CASSHRQGVTTDTQYF
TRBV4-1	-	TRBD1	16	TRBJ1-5	TGCGCCAGCAGCCCAATAGACAGGGGGATAAATCAGCCCCAGCATTTT	CASSPIDRGINQPQHF
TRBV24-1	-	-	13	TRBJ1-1	TGTGCCACCAGTGATTCGGGGAACACTGAAGCTTTCTTT	CATSDSGNTEAFF
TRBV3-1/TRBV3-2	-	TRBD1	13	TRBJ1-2	TGTGCCAGCAGTCTACATACAGGGGGTGGCTACACCTTC	CASSLHTGGGYTF